This entry is about one T cell receptor beta chain. Its specificity is not known. Germline CDR1 reads SGHTA; CDR2 reads FQGNSA. CDR3 size: 16 residues. Between the trimmed V and J ends, which lost 0 bases and 0 bases, there was a span of 9 bases. This specimen belongs to a study of response to subunit inactivated influenza vaccine. Study conclusions and caveats: The authors proposed limited new T cell recruitment per seasonal influenza vaccination.

TCRdb independently ran MiXCR on the RT-PCR reads; one entry per CDR3 protein. The repertoire holds around 480,000 distinct CDR3 sequences, 15% to 20% seen once, with less than 4% in the top ten. This chain connects TRBV7-2 to TRBJ2-1; a possible D gene is TRBD1 (6 bases). This TCR was recovered from a man between 50 and 75 years old who received an inactivated influenza vaccine. This material consisted of CD4+ T cells sorted from PBMCs, taken around 25 months after vaccination. The CDR3 loop is CASSLAVGGSYNEQFF. The CDR3 coding sequence is TGTGCCAGCAGCTTAGCAGTAGGGGGCTCCTACAATGAGCAGTTCTTC.